This is a list of T cell receptor beta chains from one sample in a study of vaccination and CD4 T cells after COVID-19. The antigens of these receptors remain unknown. TCRdb reprocessed the PCR reads with MiXCR, giving one entry per CDR3 protein. The repertoire consists of 12,000 or so distinct CDR3 sequences, with approximately 43% occurring once and the leading ten covering 6.5% to 8%. Sequencing was carried out using CD4+ T cells from blood, cultured in vitro. These receptors were collected from a human donor who had recovered from COVID-19. CDR3s include the opening cysteine and the closing phenylalanine or tryptophan. A D gene is named only where the DNA matches it firmly. Clone size is given for some rows only: seen once, a few or many times, or a class if the clone is expanded.

DNA	CDR3	V	J	D	size
TGTGCCAGCAGTTACTCAAGGGTGGAAAATCAGCCCCAGCATTTT	CASSYSRVENQPQHF	TRBV6-5	TRBJ1-5	NA	NA
TGTGCCAGCAGTTACTCCCTCCCGGGAGGTGATGGGTCACCCCTCCACTTT	CASSYSLPGGDGSPLHF	TRBV6-5	TRBJ1-6	NA	NA
TGTGCCAGCAGCTCGACAGGGAATAATGGCTACACCTTC	CASSSTGNNGYTF	TRBV3-1	TRBJ1-2	TRBD1	NA
TGTGCCAGCAGCTCCACCGGGACAGGGACTGGGGCCAACGTCCTGACTTTC	CASSSTGTGTGANVLTF	TRBV7-6	TRBJ2-6	TRBD1	NA
TGTGCCAGCAGTTTAGCAGGGGGCAATGGCTACACCTTC	CASSLAGGNGYTF	TRBV12-3/TRBV12-4	TRBJ1-2	TRBD1	NA
TGCAGTGCTCACAGAGATAGCAATCAGCCCCAGCATTTT	CSAHRDSNQPQHF	TRBV20-1	TRBJ1-5	NA	few
TGTGCCACCAGTGATTTGCTGTTAGGGGGGGCAGATACGCAGTATTTT	CATSDLLLGGADTQYF	TRBV24-1	TRBJ2-3	NA	NA
TGTGCCAGCAGTGAAATGGGGGGGCGACAGCCCCAGCATTTT	CASSEMGGRQPQHF	TRBV2	TRBJ1-5	NA	few
TGTGCCAGCAGTTTAAGAGTAGACAGGGGCATTCAGTACTTC	CASSLRVDRGIQYF	TRBV27	TRBJ2-4	TRBD1	NA
TGTGCCAGCAGTCTCTACACAGGGAGAGAGACCCAGTACTTC	CASSLYTGRETQYF	TRBV27	TRBJ2-5	NA	few
TGTGCCAGCCAAGAAAGGAGATCAGGGCTTAACTATGGCTACACCTTC	CASQERRSGLNYGYTF	TRBV2	TRBJ1-2	NA	medium-sized
TGTGCCAGCAGCTTACGAAGGACAGGGGGCGGGGAGACCCAGTACTTC	CASSLRRTGGGETQYF	TRBV5-8	TRBJ2-5	TRBD1	few
TGCAGTGTGTCTAGCCCAAGCGGGTACATTCAGTACTTC	CSVSSPSGYIQYF	TRBV20-1	TRBJ2-4	NA	NA
TGTGCCAGCAGTTTGTCCGGGGCGTGGGGAAACACCATATATTTT	CASSLSGAWGNTIYF	TRBV27	TRBJ1-3	NA	NA
TGTGCCACCATGGTGATAGCGGGAGTCTCGACCTACGAGCAGTACTTC	CATMVIAGVSTYEQYF	TRBV27	TRBJ2-7	TRBD2	NA
TGTGCCAGCAGCCGGGGGGGCCGTTTTACTGAGCAGTTCTTC	CASSRGGRFTEQFF	TRBV5-6	TRBJ2-1	TRBD2	few
TGTGCCAGCATCGTTCGGACAAACACTGAAGCTTTCTTT	CASIVRTNTEAFF	TRBV2	TRBJ1-1	NA	NA
TGTGCCAGCAGTGGGCCGGGACTAGACTCGTCCTTGCCGTACTTC	CASSGPGLDSSLPYF	TRBV6-2/TRBV6-3	TRBJ2-7	TRBD2	NA
TGTGCCAGCAGTTACTCGTGGGTAATGAACACTGAAGCTTTCTTT	CASSYSWVMNTEAFF	TRBV6-2/TRBV6-3	TRBJ1-1	NA	NA
TGTGCCAGCAGTTACACCAATCAGGGGAGGGTTCATGGCTACACCTTC	CASSYTNQGRVHGYTF	TRBV6-5	TRBJ1-2	NA	few
TGTGCCAGCAGCTTACAGGGGTCGAACACCGGGGAGCTGTTTTTT	CASSLQGSNTGELFF	TRBV11-2	TRBJ2-2	NA	NA
TGTGCCAGCAGCACGACGGATCCAACTAATGAAAAACTGTTTTTT	CASSTTDPTNEKLFF	TRBV6-2/TRBV6-3	TRBJ1-4	NA	NA
TGTGCCAGCAGCAGGGACCACAGCAGATCAGATACGCAGTATTTT	CASSRDHSRSDTQYF	TRBV5-4	TRBJ2-3	NA	NA
TGTGCCAGTAGTATAGTGGCAGTCACAGATACGCAGTATTTT	CASSIVAVTDTQYF	TRBV19	TRBJ2-3	NA	NA
TGTGCCATCATAGGCCTAGCGGGGGGCTACGAGCAGTACTTC	CAIIGLAGGYEQYF	TRBV7-2	TRBJ2-7	TRBD2	few
TGTGCCAGCGACGGGACTAGCGGGGGTACCGGGGAGCTGTTTTTT	CASDGTSGGTGELFF	TRBV28	TRBJ2-2	TRBD2	NA
TGTGCCAGCAGCCGCGCGCGGGCGGGGGGGAAAGAGACCCAGTACTTC	CASSRARAGGKETQYF	TRBV6-2/TRBV6-3	TRBJ2-5	TRBD2	NA
TGTGCCAGCAGCTCCAGGGCAGGGGACACCGGGGAGCTGTTTTTT	CASSSRAGDTGELFF	TRBV7-9	TRBJ2-2	NA	NA
TGCAGTGCTAGAGAACCGGACAGGGCGCGGGGGACTGAAGCTTTCTTT	CSAREPDRARGTEAFF	TRBV20-1	TRBJ1-1	TRBD1	NA
TGTGCCAGCAGTCCACTGAGGGCTAGCGGCAGCTACGAGCAGTACTTC	CASSPLRASGSYEQYF	TRBV6-1	TRBJ2-7	TRBD2	once
TGTGCCAGCAGCACGGGACAGGCAGGACGAAATTCACCCCTCCACTTT	CASSTGQAGRNSPLHF	TRBV7-9	TRBJ1-6	TRBD1	few
TGTGCCACCAGTGACCTTCCAAATGCAGGTCAAGAGACCCAGTACTTC	CATSDLPNAGQETQYF	TRBV24-1	TRBJ2-5	NA	NA
TGTGCCAGCAGCCCTGATAGGACAGGGCTAAATCAGCCCCAGCATTTT	CASSPDRTGLNQPQHF	TRBV12-3/TRBV12-4	TRBJ1-5	TRBD1	NA
TGTGCCAGTAGTATAGGGAACAGGGGTGTAGTTGGTCAGCCCCAGCATTTT	CASSIGNRGVVGQPQHF	TRBV19	TRBJ1-5	TRBD1	NA
TGTGCCAGCCACATACAGGGCGAGGTTAACACTGAAGCTTTCTTT	CASHIQGEVNTEAFF	TRBV5-4	TRBJ1-1	NA	NA
TGTGCCAGCAGCGGGGACTCGGGGAATGAAAAACTGTTTTTT	CASSGDSGNEKLFF	TRBV7-2	TRBJ1-4	NA	NA
TGTGCCACCAGTAGCCCTCAGGGCGGTAACACTGAAGCTTTCTTT	CATSSPQGGNTEAFF	TRBV24-1	TRBJ1-1	NA	NA
TGTGCCAGCAGCCAACCCGGACGGCTTTCCTACGAGCAGTACTTC	CASSQPGRLSYEQYF	TRBV7-2	TRBJ2-7	NA	NA
TGTGCCAGCAGCAAATGGTATAAGGAGGGGAAAAATCAGCCCCAGCATTTT	CASSKWYKEGKNQPQHF	TRBV21-1	TRBJ1-5	NA	few
TGTGCCAGCAGTGAACCAGGGAACGCTTTCTTT	CASSEPGNAFF	TRBV25-1	TRBJ1-1	NA	few
TGTGCCAGCTCACGACACAGTCAAGAGACCCAGTACTTC	CASSRHSQETQYF	TRBV18	TRBJ2-5	NA	NA
TGTGCCAGCAGCTTTACAACGGGGGAGACCCAGTACTTC	CASSFTTGETQYF	TRBV11-3	TRBJ2-5	NA	NA
TGCGGTGCTAGAGAAGGTGCCTCCAATCAGCCCCAGCATTTT	CGAREGASNQPQHF	TRBV20-1	TRBJ1-5	NA	NA
TGTGCCAGCAGTCCCATCAGGGGGCGAGAGACCCAGTACTTT	CASSPIRGRETQYF	TRBV28	TRBJ2-5	TRBD1	NA
TGTGCCCCGGGACCCCAAGAGACCCAGTACTTC	CAPGPQETQYF	TRBV7-9	TRBJ2-5	NA	large
TGTGCCAGCAACGGACACCTCTCTGGAAACACCATATATTTT	CASNGHLSGNTIYF	TRBV6-2/TRBV6-3	TRBJ1-3	NA	NA
TGTGCCATCAGTGAACTAGGGGTAGATCAGCCCCAGCATTTT	CAISELGVDQPQHF	TRBV10-3	TRBJ1-5	NA	few
TGTGCCAGCAGCTTGGCCGTCAGCGCTAATGAGCAGTTCTTC	CASSLAVSANEQFF	TRBV5-8	TRBJ2-1	NA	NA
TGCAGTGCTAGGAAAAGCGAGACTAGCGGGAGAGGGGTCCAGTACTTC	CSARKSETSGRGVQYF	TRBV20-1	TRBJ2-5	TRBD2	medium-sized
TGTGCCAGCAGTGACACGTCCGGGACGGATTTGGATGGCTACACCTTC	CASSDTSGTDLDGYTF	TRBV6-4	TRBJ1-2	NA	large
TGTGCCAGCACCTTCGACAGGGCTATGAACACTGAAGCTTTCTTT	CASTFDRAMNTEAFF	TRBV12-3/TRBV12-4	TRBJ1-1	TRBD1	NA
TGTGCCAGCAGCTTAAGATACACCGGGGAGCTGTTTTTT	CASSLRYTGELFF	TRBV7-2	TRBJ2-2	NA	few
TGCAGTGCTAGAGATTTCGCCGCCCCTATGGGGGATACGCAGTATTTT	CSARDFAAPMGDTQYF	TRBV20-1	TRBJ2-3	NA	few
TGTGCCAGCAGTCCCAACCGCAGGACCCAAGAGACCCAGTACTTC	CASSPNRRTQETQYF	TRBV27	TRBJ2-5	NA	few
TGCAGTGCTAGGGAACAGGGGCTTGAGGGAGAGCAGTACTTC	CSAREQGLEGEQYF	TRBV20-1	TRBJ2-7	TRBD1	NA
TGTGCCAGCAGTATCAGGGGGACTTTTCCGGGAGGCTACACCTTC	CASSIRGTFPGGYTF	TRBV25-1	TRBJ1-2	TRBD1	NA
TGTGCCAGTAGTAGAAACCGGGACCGAACCTACGAGCAGTACTTC	CASSRNRDRTYEQYF	TRBV19	TRBJ2-7	NA	few
TGTGCCTGGGCCACTAATACGCGCGGGGCCTCCGGGGAGCTGTTTTTT	CAWATNTRGASGELFF	TRBV30	TRBJ2-2	NA	NA
TGTGCCAGCTCACCACCGGGGAGGGGATCCTACAATGAGCAGTTCTTC	CASSPPGRGSYNEQFF	TRBV18	TRBJ2-1	TRBD2	NA